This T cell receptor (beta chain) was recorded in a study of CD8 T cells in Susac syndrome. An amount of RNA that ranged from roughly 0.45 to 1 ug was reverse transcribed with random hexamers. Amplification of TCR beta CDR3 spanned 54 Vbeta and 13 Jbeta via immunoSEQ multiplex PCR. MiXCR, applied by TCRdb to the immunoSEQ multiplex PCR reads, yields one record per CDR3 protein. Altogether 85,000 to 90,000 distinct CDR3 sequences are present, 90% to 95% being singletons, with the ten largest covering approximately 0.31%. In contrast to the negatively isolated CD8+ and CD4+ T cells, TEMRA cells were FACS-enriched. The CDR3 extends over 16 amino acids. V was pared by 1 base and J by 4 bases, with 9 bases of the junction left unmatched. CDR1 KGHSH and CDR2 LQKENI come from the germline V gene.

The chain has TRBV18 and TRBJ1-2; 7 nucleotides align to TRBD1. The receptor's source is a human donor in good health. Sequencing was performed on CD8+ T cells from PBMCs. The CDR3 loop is CASSPRSRDRVYGYTF. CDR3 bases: TGTGCCAGCTCACCACGGAGTCGGGACAGAGTCTATGGCTACACCTTC.